A selection of T cell receptor beta chains follows, all from one sample in a study of metastatic and nonmetastatic thyroid tumors. From the PCR reads, TCRdb re-called clones with MiXCR. Of 5,500 to 6,500 clones listed, about 33% are singletons. Specimen: adjacent normal tissue. These receptors all come from a male donor with papillary thyroid cancer or a benign thyroid nodule (not recorded which). Some clones in this sample may be carry-over from other donors' samples. CDR3s include the opening cysteine and the closing phenylalanine or tryptophan. D genes are given only for firm matches. Size is stated for part of the rows, as once, few or many counts, or as a class when the clone is expanded.

j_call d_call clone_size v_call cdr3_nt cdr3_aa
TRBJ1-5 - - TRBV6-1 TGTGCCAGCAGACCGGGGAGGGGGGTTGGACAGCCCAAGCATTTT CASRPGRGVGQPKHF
TRBJ2-7 - - TRBV11-2 TGTGCCAGCAGTAGACTAGGCTACGAGCAGTACTTC CASSRLGYEQYF
TRBJ2-7 - - TRBV6-1 TGTGCCAGCAGCCAACCGCTTAACCCCTCCCGCGAGCAGTACTTC CASSQPLNPSREQYF
TRBJ2-7 - - TRBV5-1 TGCGCCAGCAGCTTGGCAGAGTTACTTTTCTACGAGCAGTACTTC CASSLAELLFYEQYF
TRBJ1-2 - few TRBV6-1 TGTGCCAGCAGTCCAGCGACAAGTGGCTACACCTTC CASSPATSGYTF
TRBJ2-7 - - TRBV12-3/TRBV12-4 TGTGCCAGCAGTTTCGGGGAGGACTACGAGCAGTACTTC CASSFGEDYEQYF
TRBJ2-7 - many TRBV11-3 TGTGCCAGCAGCTTTACAGGCCACGAGCAGTACTTC CASSFTGHEQYF
TRBJ2-1 TRBD1 large TRBV24-1 TGTGCCACCAGTGATGCACCGGGACAGGGAGACAATGAGCAGTTCTTC CATSDAPGQGDNEQFF
TRBJ2-7 - many TRBV10-1 TGCGCCAGCAGTGACGGGAGCTCCTACGAGCAGTACTTC CASSDGSSYEQYF
TRBJ2-5 TRBD1 - TRBV27 TGTGCCAGCAGTGACTATACAGGGGGCGAAAAAGAGACCCAGTACTTC CASSDYTGGEKETQYF
TRBJ1-3 - - TRBV11-2 TGTGCCAGCAGCTATACAGTATACCAAGTCTCTGGAAACACCATATATTTT CASSYTVYQVSGNTIYF
TRBJ1-4 - - TRBV9 TGTGCCAGCAGCGCTTCACCCCTCATGGGCATCAATAATGAAAAACTGTTTTTT CASSASPLMGINNEKLFF
TRBJ1-6 - - TRBV3-1 TGTGCCAGCAGCCAGGGTGCGGATTCACCCCTCCACTTT CASSQGADSPLHF
TRBJ1-4 - - TRBV19 TGTGCCAGTAGTTACTCGGCAGTCCTTAATGAAAAACTGTTTTTT CASSYSAVLNEKLFF
TRBJ2-7 - - TRBV6-1 TGTGCCAGCAGGGAAGGTCCCGGGAGTTATTACGAGCAGTACTTC CASREGPGSYYEQYF
TRBJ1-3 - - TRBV6-2/TRBV6-3 TGTGCCAGCAGTTACGAATCGGGGGCTTCTGGAAACACCATATATTTT CASSYESGASGNTIYF
TRBJ1-2 - few TRBV6-1 TGTGCCAGCAGCCTACAGCCAGCTAACTATGGCTACACCTTC CASSLQPANYGYTF
TRBJ1-6 - - TRBV7-3 TGTGCCAGCAGCTTAGGGACATGGGATTCACCCCTCCACTTT CASSLGTWDSPLHF
TRBJ1-1 - - TRBV6-6 TGTGCCAGCAGTTACTCCCTCACACCTTCGCGCACTGAAGCTTTCTTT CASSYSLTPSRTEAFF
TRBJ1-1 - - TRBV24-1 TGTGCCACCAGTGATCCGATGAACACTGAAGCTTTCTTT CATSDPMNTEAFF
TRBJ1-1 - - TRBV18 TGTGCCAGCTCACCACGAAGGGGGGAAGCTTTCTTT CASSPRRGEAFF
TRBJ1-1 - many TRBV11-2 TGTGCCAGCAGCTTAAACAGGGTGAACACTGAAGCTTTCTTT CASSLNRVNTEAFF
TRBJ1-5 - few TRBV27 TGTGCCAGCAGCAAGCTAGGTCAGCCCCAGCATTTT CASSKLGQPQHF
TRBJ1-2 - - TRBV27 TGTGCCAGCAGTAACCCCCGAGGAGGGATCTATGGCTACACCTTC CASSNPRGGIYGYTF
TRBJ1-1 - - TRBV30 TGTGCCTGGAGTGTCGGCAGGGGAAGTGAAGCTTTCTTT CAWSVGRGSEAFF
TRBJ1-4 - - TRBV30 TGTGCCTGGAGTGCTCGGCCTAATGAAAAACTGTTTTTT CAWSARPNEKLFF
TRBJ2-7 TRBD1 - TRBV28 TGTGCCAGCCGGAGGGACAGGGCTGCCAACGAGCAGTACTTC CASRRDRAANEQYF
TRBJ1-4 - - TRBV6-2/TRBV6-3 TGTGCCAGCAGTCGACAGGTCTTTCAGGAAAAACTGTTTTTT CASSRQVFQEKLFF
TRBJ1-5 - - TRBV28 TGTGCCAGCAGTTTTAGGGAACTCAGGTCTAGCAATCAGCCCCAGCATTTT CASSFRELRSSNQPQHF
TRBJ2-7 TRBD1 - TRBV3-1 TGTGCCAGCAGCCAGAGCAGGGGGAACGAGCAGTACTTC CASSQSRGNEQYF
TRBJ2-7 TRBD2 few TRBV6-1 TGTGCCAGCAGTGAATACGTAGCGGGAGTCAGTGAGCAGTACTTC CASSEYVAGVSEQYF
TRBJ2-3 - - TRBV30 TGTGCCTGGAGTGGATTGGGTTTTATCGCAGATACGCAGTATTTT CAWSGLGFIADTQYF
TRBJ2-6 - - TRBV28 TGTGCCAGACGTTCGAAGTATAATGGGACCAACGTCCTGACTTTC CARRSKYNGTNVLTF
TRBJ1-2 - - TRBV19 TGTGCCAGTAGTACCCCAGGGCCTCCTTATGGCTACACCTTC CASSTPGPPYGYTF
TRBJ1-2 - - TRBV5-1 TGCGCCAGCAGCCCCCGAGCGGGGATGGGTGGCTACACCTTC CASSPRAGMGGYTF
TRBJ1-5 TRBD1 - TRBV30 TGTGCCTGGAAGACAGGGAATCAGCCCCAGCATTTT CAWKTGNQPQHF
TRBJ1-1 TRBD1 medium-sized TRBV5-1 TGCGCCAGCAGCTTAACCGGGACAGGGGGCGCGAGCACTGAAGCTTTCTTT CASSLTGTGGASTEAFF
TRBJ1-2 - - TRBV20-1 TGCAGTGCTAGAGGGGGCCGGGGCTATGGCTACACCTTC CSARGGRGYGYTF
TRBJ1-3 - few TRBV6-1 TGTGCCAGCAGTGCCGGGGGGACTGGAAACACCATATATTTT CASSAGGTGNTIYF
TRBJ1-2 TRBD1 - TRBV2 TGTGCCAGGGACAGGCGACACTATGGCTACACCTTC CARDRRHYGYTF
TRBJ1-4 - few TRBV4-3 TGCGCCAGCAGCCAAGACCGAACAGGGCCAACTAATGAAAAACTGTTTTTT CASSQDRTGPTNEKLFF
TRBJ1-5 TRBD1 few TRBV19 TGTGCCAGTGAAGGGACAGGGGAGGGCCAGCCCCAGCATTTT CASEGTGEGQPQHF
TRBJ2-1 TRBD2 many TRBV19 TGTGCCAGTAGTAACGGGAGGGCTTTTTATGAGCAGTTCTTC CASSNGRAFYEQFF
TRBJ2-2 - - TRBV11-2 TGTGCCAGCAGCTTTGGGGGATCCGGGGAGCTGTTTTTT CASSFGGSGELFF
TRBJ1-4 - medium-sized TRBV7-9 TGTGCCAGCAGCTTAGTACAGGCTGAGAATGAAAAACTGTTTTTT CASSLVQAENEKLFF
TRBJ2-1 TRBD2 few TRBV19 TGTGCCAGTAGTAGGGGCGGGGGATCAAATGAGCAGTTCTTC CASSRGGGSNEQFF
TRBJ2-1 - few TRBV19 TGTGCCAGTTCTGACACCTTCAATGAGCAGTTCTTC CASSDTFNEQFF
TRBJ1-3 - - TRBV5-1 TGCGCCAGTACCACGGGGCCCGGAAACACCATATATTTT CASTTGPGNTIYF
TRBJ2-1 - once TRBV11-2 TGTGCCAGCAGCGAAGGCCCCAGGTTGGGACGAATTTACAATGAGCAGTTCTTC CASSEGPRLGRIYNEQFF
TRBJ1-1 TRBD1 large TRBV19 TGTGCCAGTAGGGGGACAGAGAACACTGAAGCTTTCTTT CASRGTENTEAFF
TRBJ1-1 TRBD1 - TRBV11-2 TGTGCCAGCATATTAACAGGGGGAGAAGCTTTCTTT CASILTGGEAFF
TRBJ1-1 - many TRBV28 TGTGCCAGCAGTTCCCCACAGGTCACTGAAGCTTTCTTT CASSSPQVTEAFF
TRBJ2-1 TRBD1 - TRBV4-2 TGTGCCGCCGGGACAGGGGGCAGAAATGAGCAGTTCTTC CAAGTGGRNEQFF
TRBJ1-1 - few TRBV4-2 TGTGCCAGCAGCCAAAAAAGGGGCACTGAAGCTTTCTTT CASSQKRGTEAFF
TRBJ1-5 TRBD1 - TRBV19 TGTGCCAGTAGCACGTTTCAGGGGGGCAATCAGCCCCAGCATTTT CASSTFQGGNQPQHF
TRBJ1-1 - medium-sized TRBV2 TGTGCCAGCAGTGAGGTTGGGGAAGCGGCGAACACTGAAGCTTTCTTT CASSEVGEAANTEAFF